This is a list of T cell receptor beta chains from one sample in a study of shared clonotypes between healthy human individuals. The protocol was immunoSEQ multiplex PCR, while the TCRdb copy is restricted to in-frame clones and leaves out a portion. This sample has more than 850,000 clones, with 78% found just once. Material for sequencing was memory CD4+ T cells from PBMCs. Every receptor here comes from a man younger than 35 in good health. Some clones in this sample may be carry-over from other donors' samples. Both conserved end residues are part of each CDR3. Fields, in order: J gene, V gene, clone size, D gene, CDR3 protein, CDR3 DNA. The D gene is left open where the match is weak. Expanded clones get a size class; other rows say once, few or many, or leave the size out.

TRBJ2-1 | TRBV15 | NA | TRBD2 | CATSREVRTSGAYNEQFF | TGTGCCACCAGCAGAGAAGTCCGGACTAGCGGCGCCTACAATGAGCAGTTCTTC
TRBJ1-2 | TRBV5-4 | NA | NA | CASSSPQYGYTF | TGTGCCAGCAGCTCCCCGCAGTATGGCTACACCTTC
TRBJ1-1 | TRBV6-1 | few | NA | CASRLEGMTEAFF | TGTGCCAGCAGGCTCGAGGGGATGACTGAAGCTTTCTTT
TRBJ2-1 | TRBV9 | once | NA | CASSPLGGSYNEQFF | TGTGCCAGCAGCCCTCTTGGGGGCTCCTACAATGAGCAGTTCTTC
TRBJ2-7 | TRBV5-6 | NA | NA | CASSGSGFYEQYF | TGTGCCAGCAGCGGCTCAGGGTTTTACGAGCAGTACTTC
TRBJ2-2 | TRBV5-1 | NA | NA | CASSLVGGTNTGELFF | TGCGCCAGCAGCTTGGTCGGGGGCACGAACACCGGGGAGCTGTTTTTT
TRBJ2-1 | TRBV5-4 | NA | TRBD1 | CASSWGTGADGNEQFF | TGTGCCAGCAGCTGGGGGACAGGAGCGGATGGAAATGAGCAGTTCTTC
TRBJ1-1 | TRBV7-3 | NA | NA | CASSQNSRRGFSEAFF | TGTGCCAGCAGCCAAAACTCTAGAAGGGGGTTCTCTGAAGCTTTCTTT
TRBJ1-6 | TRBV4-3 | NA | TRBD1 | CASSQGSGQGDSPLHF | TGCGCCAGCAGCCAGGGAAGTGGCCAGGGGGATTCACCCCTCCACTTT
TRBJ2-2 | TRBV2 | NA | TRBD1 | CASSEVRGLAGELFF | TGTGCCAGCAGTGAAGTCAGGGGGCTTGCCGGGGAGCTGTTTTTT
TRBJ1-5 | TRBV2 | NA | NA | CASSEGGNQPQHF | TGTGCCAGCAGTGAGGGAGGCAATCAGCCCCAGCATTTT
TRBJ2-5 | TRBV10-1 | NA | TRBD1 | CASSEGTAAGAQYF | TGCGCCAGCAGTGAAGGGACAGCTGCTGGGGCCCAGTACTTC
TRBJ2-1 | TRBV9 | NA | TRBD2 | CASSVAASSGRYEQFF | TGTGCCAGCAGCGTAGCTGCGTCTAGCGGGAGGTATGAGCAGTTCTTC
TRBJ2-3 | TRBV28 | NA | NA | CASGAAPVADTQYF | TGTGCCAGCGGTGCAGCGCCGGTGGCAGATACGCAGTATTTT
TRBJ2-5 | TRBV23-1 | NA | NA | CASSRDRDWYQETQYF | TGCGCCAGCAGTCGTGACAGAGACTGGTACCAAGAGACCCAGTACTTC
TRBJ1-6 | TRBV7-3 | NA | NA | CASSTDNSPLHF | TGTGCCAGCAGCACCGATAATTCACCCCTCCACTTT
TRBJ2-2 | TRBV19 | NA | TRBD1 | CASSMTGGFTGELFF | TGTGCCAGTAGTATGACAGGGGGATTCACCGGGGAGCTGTTTTTT